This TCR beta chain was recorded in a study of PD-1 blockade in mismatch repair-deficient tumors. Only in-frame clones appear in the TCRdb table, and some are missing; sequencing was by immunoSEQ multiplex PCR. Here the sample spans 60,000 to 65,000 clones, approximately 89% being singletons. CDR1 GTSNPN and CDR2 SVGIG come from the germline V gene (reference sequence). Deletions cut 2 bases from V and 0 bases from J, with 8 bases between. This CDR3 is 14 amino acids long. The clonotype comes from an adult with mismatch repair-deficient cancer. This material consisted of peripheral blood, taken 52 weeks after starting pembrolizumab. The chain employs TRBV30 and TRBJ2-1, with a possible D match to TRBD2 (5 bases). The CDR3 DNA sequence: TGTGCCTGGAGTAGTGGGAGCTCCTACAATGAGCAGTTCTTC. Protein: CAWSSGSSYNEQFF.